This T cell receptor (beta chain) derives from a study of early T cells in non-severe SARS-CoV-2 infection. Study-level information: With bulk RNA from unsorted whole blood as input, sequencing yielded unpaired chains. Study results and caveats: Comparison of clonotypes with VDJdb favored anti-spike CD8 responses while missing private and CD4 specificities.

Unique molecular identifiers were attached to individual cDNA molecules. From the 5' RACE reads, TCRdb called clonotypes with MiXCR, one entry per CDR3 protein. This table holds some 82,000 distinct CDR3 sequences, about 12% found once. This clonotype was seen repeatedly, ten times or more. Its antigen is still unknown. The CDR3 is made up of 13 amino acids. V shed 7 bases and J shed 3 bases, with 14 bases lying between them. Germline CDR1 reads DFQATT; CDR2 reads SNEGSKA (reference sequence). The rearrangement links TRBV20-1 to TRBJ2-3, with D unclear. The input for sequencing was whole blood, taken at baseline. This receptor was obtained from an adult who was a healthcare worker with PCR-confirmed SARS-CoV-2 infection or an uninfected control (not recorded which). CDR3 protein: CSGYMGWTDTQYF. CDR3 DNA: TGCAGTGGCTACATGGGATGGACAGATACGCAGTATTTT.